Listed here are 30 T cell receptor beta chains from one sample, sequenced in a study of tumor-infiltrating lymphocytes in primary liver carcinoma. Starting material of 500 to 600 ng total RNA yielded TCR beta cDNA via a constant-region primer. Sequencing libraries for TCR beta derived from three nested multiplex PCR rounds that used slightly modified ARM-PCR. In the first two PCR rounds, TRBV1-TRBV30 forward primers were paired with a C-beta reverse primer, and each round lasted roughly 9 cycles. Via MiXCR, TCRdb re-called the multiplex PCR reads, giving one row per CDR3 protein. The sample carries 320,000 or so distinct CDR3 sequences, less than 75% recorded once. It was unsorted whole blood that yielded blood RNA, and germline DNA was also extracted. Sequences were obtained from peripheral blood. The receptor source for this set is a middle-aged man with primary liver carcinoma and hepatitis B virus infection.

This clonotype was seen just once. A much more abundant neighbour one base away suggests this may be a read error. The chain has TRBV12-3 or TRBV12-4 and TRBJ2-6, with 10 bases matching TRBD2. The CDR3 totals 16 residues. The V and J ends lost 8 bases and 2 bases, in that order; junction bases with no gene match: 6. DNA of the CDR3: TGTGCCAGCGGTTCGGGACTAGCGACTGGGGCCAACGTCCTGACTTTC. The encoded protein is CASGSGLATGANVLTF.

Worth noting for this clonotype: A read error may produce the germline difference seen at one junction end. V usage is TRBV6-1 and J usage is TRBJ2-1, with 9 nucleotides matching TRBD2. CDR1 and CDR2 from the germline V gene are MNHNS and SASEGT. The CDR3 covers 15 residues. CDR3 bases: TGTGTCAGCAGTGAAGAAGCGGGAGGATACAATGACCAGTTCTTC. Translated: CVSSEEAGGYNDQFF.

This clonotype was seen ten or more times. V and J are TRBV10-3 and TRBJ2-3; D gene unclear. The V end was cut by 11 bases, the J end by 1 base, with 10 bases between. The CDR3 extends over 12 amino acids. Germline lookup yields CDR1 ENHRY and CDR2 SYGVKD. Here the CDR3 reads CALGPRTDTQYF. CDR3 nucleotides: TGTGCCCTAGGACCTCGCACAGATACGCAGTATTTT.

Concerning this clonotype: Being one base from a much bigger clone, this may be a read error. The V gene is TRBV6-5, the J gene TRBJ1-2; the D gene is possibly TRBD1 (5 bases). Deletions cut 1 base from V and 0 bases from J, with 15 bases between. Germline V gives CDR1 MNHEY, CDR2 SVGAGI. CDR3 length: 17 amino acids. This CDR3 is CASSYLMTRGANYGYTF. CDR3 DNA sequence: TGTGCCAGCAGTTACTTGATGACGAGGGGCGCTAACTATGGCTACACCTTC.

Comment on this clonotype: This clone may be a read error of a much larger clone one base away. This chain connects TRBV6-2 or TRBV6-3 to TRBJ2-3, with a tentative D call TRBD2 (5 bases). The germline CDR1 and CDR2 sequences are MNHEY and SVGEGT. The CDR3 is 15 amino acids. The DNA of the CDR3 is TGTGCCAGCAGCCCGACTACTGTGGGAGCAGATAAGCAGTATTTT. Protein sequence: CASSPTTVGADKQYF.

Ten or more counts support this clonotype. The J gene is TRBJ2-7, the V gene TRBV6-1; D unclear. The CDR3 has 11 amino acids. Germline CDR1 is MNHNS and CDR2 is SASEGT. Trimming removed 2 bases at V and 3 bases at J, with 2 bases between. The CDR3 reads CASSEIYEQYF. The CDR3, as DNA: TGTGCCAGCAGTGAAATCTACGAGCAGTACTTC.

In this sample, this clonotype turned up once. This sequence joins TRBV5-4 and TRBJ1-3; TRBD1 might be the D (6 bases). With 0 bases removed from V and 3 bases from J, the gap between germline ends came to 10 bases. Germline CDR1 reads SGHNT; CDR2 reads YYREEE (reference sequence). The CDR3 runs to 15 residues. The DNA of the CDR3 is TGTGCCAGCAGCTTGGGGGGGGGGCTTGGAAACACCATATATTTT. The encoded protein is CASSLGGGLGNTIYF.

The chain is built from TRBV5-5 and TRBJ2-2; 9 positions agree with TRBD2. Germline CDR1 SGHKS, CDR2 YYEKEE (reference sequence). There are 18 residues in the CDR3. The J segment lost 0 bases and the V segment lost 0 bases, leaving 6 bases of the junction unmatched. The CDR3 spells CASSLGRLAVANTGELFF. CDR3 nucleotides: TGTGCCAGCAGCTTGGGGCGACTAGCGGTCGCGAACACCGGGGAGCTGTTTTTT.

The chain employs TRBV11-1 and TRBJ2-1; D tentatively reads TRBD1 or TRBD2 (5 bases each). Trimming took off 3 bases at V and 5 bases at J, with 20 bases between the two ends. Per germline, CDR1 SGHAT and CDR2 FQDESV (reference sequence). The CDR3 totals 17 residues. In nucleotides, the CDR3 is TGTGCCAGCAGCTTCCGGATCCCGGGACCAGAACACAATGAGCAGTTCTTC. Protein sequence: CASSFRIPGPEHNEQFF.

Details on this clonotype: An end of the junction differs from the germline gene, which may be a read error. V usage is TRBV11-3 and J usage is TRBJ1-1; TRBD1 aligns across 7 bases. The CDR3 runs to 13 residues. Germline CDR1 reads SGHNT; CDR2 reads YENEEA. Here the CDR3 reads CVSSLSTGTEAFF. The CDR3 coding sequence is TGTGTCAGCAGCCTCTCGACAGGGACTGAAGCTTTCTTT.

By share of the sample, this clonotype is medium-sized (0.01 to 0.1%). The chain has TRBV6-2 or TRBV6-3 and TRBJ2-6; D remains ambiguous. The CDR3 has 16 amino acids. Germline V lookup: CDR1 MNHEY, CDR2 SVGEGT. Trimming removed 7 bases from V and 4 bases from J, with 17 bases in between. Written as DNA, the CDR3 is TGTGCCAGCAAGGGCAGGTTTCCTTCAGGGGCCAACGTCCTGACTTTC. It translates to CASKGRFPSGANVLTF.

The J gene is TRBJ2-2, the V gene TRBV14, with a weak D call TRBD1 (6 bases). Deletions cut 0 bases from V and 4 bases from J, with 18 bases between. The CDR3 has 18 residues. CDR1 and CDR2 (germline): SGHDN, FVKESK. The CDR3 coding sequence is TGTGCCAGCAGCCAAGATCGGATAGGGGGATCGCTCACCGGGGAGCTGTTTTTT. Its translation: CASSQDRIGGSLTGELFF. Together with reference TRBV14 and TRBJ2-2, the CDR3 gives the full variable domain: EAGVTQFPSHSVIEKGQTVTLRCDPISGHDNLYWYRRVMGKEIKFLLHFVKESKQDESGMPNNRFLAERTGGTYSTLKVQPAELEDSGVYFCASSQDRIGGSLTGELFFGEGSRLTVL.

The V and J genes are TRBV11-2 and TRBJ2-3; D not certain. The CDR3 runs 16 residues. Germline loops: CDR1 SGHAT, CDR2 FQNNGV. The V and J ends lost 2 bases and 0 bases respectively, with 12 bases between them. The CDR3 sequence: CASSLRAARSTDTQYF. CDR3 nucleotides: TGTGCCAGCAGCTTAAGGGCGGCTAGGAGCACAGATACGCAGTATTTT. Full variable domain (remainder filled in from reference TRBV11-2 and TRBJ2-3): EAGVAQSPRYKIIEKRQSVAFWCNPISGHATLYWYQQILGQGPKLLIQFQNNGVVDDSQLPKDRFSAERLKGVDSTLKIQPAKLEDSAVYLCASSLRAARSTDTQYFGPGTRLTVL.

The chain links TRBV5-6 to TRBJ2-3; the match to TRBD2 covers 13 bases. With 4 bases clipped from V and 2 bases from J, the junction kept 7 bases outside the gene matches. Germline V gene lookup returns CDR1 SGHDT and CDR2 YYEEEE. CDR3 length: 17 residues. In DNA, the CDR3 is TGTGCCAGCAGCCTATTGACTAGCGGGGGGAACACAGATACGCAGTATTTT. Protein sequence: CASSLLTSGGNTDTQYF.

About this clonotype: This may be a read error: a much more frequent sequence differs by one nucleotide. This chain uses TRBV5-6 with TRBJ2-3, with 7 nucleotides matching TRBD2. V gave up 3 bases and J gave up 2 bases; unmatched junction bases: 12. Germline lookup yields CDR1 SGHDT and CDR2 YYEEEE. The CDR3 has 17 residues. CDR3: CASSSATREYFTDTQYF. The CDR3 DNA reads as TGTGCCAGCAGCTCGGCTACGCGGGAGTATTTCACAGATACGCAGTATTTT.

Of note for this clonotype: The junction shows a germline mismatch at one end, possibly a read error. The V call is TRBV6-1, the J call TRBJ2-7; D is undetermined. The germline V gene has CDR1 MNHNS and CDR2 SASEGT. This CDR3 spans 14 amino acids. The CDR3 loop is CASSEIPSSYERYF. CDR3 nucleotide sequence: TGTGCCAGCAGTGAAATCCCGAGCTCCTACGAGCGGTACTTC.

About this clonotype itself: Given the absence of the conserved phenylalanine or tryptophan at the CDR3 end, a read error is likely. The V gene is TRBV11-1, the J gene TRBJ2-3; 7 bases line up with TRBD2. With V trimmed by 3 bases and J by 1 base, 7 bases remained unmatched. The CDR3 contains 16 residues. Germline values: CDR1 SGHAT, CDR2 FQDESV (reference sequence). This CDR3 is CASSFGLVAGTDTQYI. CDR3 DNA sequence: TGTGCCAGCAGCTTCGGACTAGTGGCGGGCACAGATACGCAGTATATT.

In its sample, this clonotype ranks as medium-sized. This sequence joins TRBV11-1 and TRBJ2-1, with D maybe TRBD1 (5 bases). Germline CDR1 SGHAT, CDR2 FQDESV (reference sequence). The CDR3 contains 13 residues. V was pared by 4 bases and J by 9 bases, with 13 bases between. This CDR3 is CASSSPRGGEQFF. The CDR3 bases are TGTGCCAGCAGCTCACCTAGGGGCGGTGAGCAGTTCTTC.

As to this clonotype: Its ends do not fully match the called genes, so a read error is possible. V and J are TRBV30 and TRBJ1-4; no clear D. This CDR3 has 14 amino acids. Germline V lookup: CDR1 GTSNPN, CDR2 SVGIG (reference sequence). CDR3 residues: CTWSTTATNEKLFF. The CDR3 DNA reads TGTACCTGGAGTACGACCGCAACTAATGAAAAACTGTTTTTT.

Notes on this clonotype: A much larger clone is a single base away; this may be a read error. V and J are TRBV11-1 and TRBJ2-1, with 7 bases fitting TRBD1. The germline gives CDR1 SGHAT, CDR2 FQDESV (reference sequence). The CDR3 is 15 amino acids. The CDR3 sequence: CASSPRGPPRHEQLF. CDR3 nucleotide sequence: TGTGCCAGCAGCCCGAGGGGGCCTCCCCGTCATGAGCAGCTCTTC. The whole variable domain, remainder taken from reference TRBV11-1 and TRBJ2-1, is EAEVAQSPRYKITEKSQAVAFWCDPISGHATLYWYRQILGQGPELLVQFQDESVVDDSQLPKDRFSAERLKGVDSTLKIQPAELGDSAMYLCASSPRGPPRHEQLFGPGTRLTVL.

In this sample, this clonotype turned up many times. J is TRBJ2-3 and V is TRBV12-3 or TRBV12-4, with D perhaps TRBD2 (5 bases). V was pared by 6 bases and J by 4 bases, with 11 bases between. The CDR3 is 13 amino acids. CDR3 protein: CASRPEAADTQYF. CDR3 nucleotides: TGTGCCAGCAGGCCGGAGGCGGCAGATACGCAGTATTTT.

This clonotype was recorded once. The junction shows a germline mismatch at one end, possibly a read error. This rearrangement joins TRBV6-2 or TRBV6-3 to TRBJ2-2, with 13 bases that match TRBD2. The CDR3 length is 16 residues. From germline, CDR1 is MNHEY and CDR2 SVGEGT. The CDR3 loop reads CASSPGLAGVGVEQFF. The CDR3 DNA sequence: TGTGCCAGCAGTCCCGGACTAGCGGGAGTCGGTGTGGAGCAGTTTTTT.

Note on this clonotype: A clone one base away is much larger, so this may be a read error. The rearrangement joins TRBV4-2 to TRBJ2-3, with D maybe TRBD1 (5 bases). Germline V CDR1 and CDR2: LGHNA, YNFKEQ. The CDR3 is 14 amino acids. The CDR3 spells CANSHWGPTDTQYF. In DNA, the CDR3 is TGTGCCAACAGCCACTGGGGCCCCACAGATACGCAGTATTTT.

V is TRBV11-2 and J is TRBJ2-3; 14 bases map to TRBD2. The CDR3 length is 16 residues. Germline V gene sequence: CDR1 SGHAT, CDR2 FQNNGV. The J segment lost 6 bases and the V segment lost 5 bases, leaving 7 bases of the junction unmatched. The CDR3 region has the DNA TGTGCCAGCAGCACGGGACTAGCGGGAGTGTCGGATACGCAGTATTTT. It yields the protein CASSTGLAGVSDTQYF.

The chain links TRBV6-7 to TRBJ2-6; possibly TRBD1 for D (6 bases). TRBV6-7 is an ORF, and what it does is uncertain. CDR3 length: 19 residues. Trimming cost V 5 bases and J 0 bases, with 20 bases left between them. The CDR3 sequence is CASSATGTYGTSGANVLTF. The DNA for the CDR3 is TGTGCCAGCAGTGCGACCGGGACATATGGGACCTCTGGGGCCAACGTCCTGACTTTC.

This clonotype appeared many times. The J gene is TRBJ2-1, the V gene TRBV14, with TRBD1 identical over 8 bases. The length of the CDR3 is 16 residues. The trim removed 4 bases at V and 5 bases at J, leaving 10 bases unmatched. Germline CDR1 SGHDN, CDR2 FVKESK. The CDR3: CASSLWGQANDNEQFF. CDR3 nucleotides: TGTGCCAGCAGCCTATGGGGACAGGCGAACGACAATGAGCAGTTCTTC.

Concerning this clonotype: The conserved phenylalanine or tryptophan is not found at the CDR3 terminus, so this likely reflects a read error. The chain has TRBV29-1 and TRBJ2-7; D may correspond to TRBD1 or TRBD2 (6 bases each). With 3 bases removed from V and 3 bases from J, the gap between germline ends came to 12 bases. Germline loops: CDR1 SQVTM, CDR2 ANQGSEA. The CDR3 loop spans 13 amino acids. CDR3 DNA sequence: TGCAGCGTTGACTCTGGAGGGGGCTACGAGCAGTACTTG. It encodes CSVDSGGGYEQYL.

On this clonotype: A much larger clonotype is one base distant, so this may be a read error. The rearrangement uses TRBV12-3 or TRBV12-4 and TRBJ2-5; 7 nucleotides agree with TRBD2. This CDR3 contains 15 residues. The CDR3 region is CASRGLAGEYRTQHF. The CDR3 DNA reads TGTGCCAGCAGGGGACTGGCGGGGGAGTATAGGACCCAGCACTTC.

In its sample, this clonotype was seen many times. This chain links TRBV6-1 with TRBJ2-1; 7 bases are a match to TRBD1. The ends lost 4 bases at V and 6 bases at J; junction bases unmatched: 3. The V gene's germline CDR1 is MNHNS and CDR2 SASEGT. This CDR3 region has 13 residues. CDR3 amino acids: CASSGQGGNEQFF. CDR3 DNA: TGTGCCAGCAGTGGACAGGGTGGCAATGAGCAGTTCTTC.

This clonotype was seen a few times. The chain couples TRBV5-6 to TRBJ1-6; weak D call: TRBD1 (6 bases). V was shortened by 3 bases and J by 3 bases, with 10 bases between the two germline ends. Looked up from germline, CDR1 is SGHDT and CDR2 is YYEEEE. The CDR3 runs to 15 residues. CDR3 amino acids: CASSYRGGYNSPLHF. CDR3 nucleotide sequence: TGTGCCAGCAGCTATAGGGGGGGCTATAATTCACCCCTCCACTTT.